This entry features one TCR beta chain sequence. This entry is derived from a study of blood T cells in healthy people across ages. There are 14 residues in the CDR3. V was clipped by 5 bases and J by 10 bases, with 18 bases between them. Primers used in a second PCR of about 7 to 12 cycles were a sample-barcoded 5' primer and a J-beta primer mix. MiXCR, run by TCRdb on the 5' RACE reads, gives a single entry per CDR3 protein. The repertoire has about 1.5 million distinct CDR3 sequences, approximately 42% of them found once; the top ten carry roughly 3.7%. The sequenced sample consisted of blood. The clonotype originates from a woman under 30 in good health. The chain has TRBV12-3 or TRBV12-4 and TRBJ2-1; possible D gene TRBD2, 6 bases. The CDR3 loop reads CASSAGLLIYEQFF. The CDR3 DNA reads as TGTGCCAGCAGTGCGGGACTCCTCATCTACGAGCAGTTCTTC.